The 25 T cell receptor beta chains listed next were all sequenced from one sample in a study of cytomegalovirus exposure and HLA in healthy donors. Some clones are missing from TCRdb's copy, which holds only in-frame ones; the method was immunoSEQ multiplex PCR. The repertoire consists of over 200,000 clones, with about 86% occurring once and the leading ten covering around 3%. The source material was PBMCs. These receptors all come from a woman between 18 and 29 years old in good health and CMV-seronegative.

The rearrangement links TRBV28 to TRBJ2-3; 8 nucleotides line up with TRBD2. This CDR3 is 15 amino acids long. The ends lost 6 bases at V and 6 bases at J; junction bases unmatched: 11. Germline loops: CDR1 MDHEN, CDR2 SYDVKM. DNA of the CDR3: TGTGCCAGCAGCAGCGGGAGTTTGTCTTCGGATACGCAGTATTTT. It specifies CASSSGSLSSDTQYF.

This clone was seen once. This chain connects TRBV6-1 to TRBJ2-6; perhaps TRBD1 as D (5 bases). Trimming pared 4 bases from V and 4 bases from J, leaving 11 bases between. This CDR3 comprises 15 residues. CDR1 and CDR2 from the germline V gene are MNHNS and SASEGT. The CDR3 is CASSAQGTGANVLTF. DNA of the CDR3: TGTGCCAGCAGTGCCCAGGGTACCGGGGCCAACGTCCTGACTTTC.

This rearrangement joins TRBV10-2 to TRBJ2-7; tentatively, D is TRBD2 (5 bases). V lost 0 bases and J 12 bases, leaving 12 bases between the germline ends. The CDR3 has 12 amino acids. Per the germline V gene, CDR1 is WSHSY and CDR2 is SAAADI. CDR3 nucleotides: TGCGCCAGCAGTGAGTCGACGGGGATTCGGTACTTC. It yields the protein CASSESTGIRYF.

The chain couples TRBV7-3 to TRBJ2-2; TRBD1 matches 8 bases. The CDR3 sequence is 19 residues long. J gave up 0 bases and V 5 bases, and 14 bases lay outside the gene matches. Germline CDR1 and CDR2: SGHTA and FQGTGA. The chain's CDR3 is CASSLRDRPSSTNTGELFF. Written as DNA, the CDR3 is TGTGCCAGCAGCCTAAGGGACAGGCCCTCTAGCACGAACACCGGGGAGCTGTTTTTT.

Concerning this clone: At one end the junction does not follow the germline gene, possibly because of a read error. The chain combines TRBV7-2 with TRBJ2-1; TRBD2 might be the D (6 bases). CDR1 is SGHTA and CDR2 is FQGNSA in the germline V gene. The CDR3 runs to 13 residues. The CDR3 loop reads CASSLARGIEQFF. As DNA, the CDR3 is TGTGCCAGCAGCCTAGCCCGGGGGATTGAGCAGTTCTTC.

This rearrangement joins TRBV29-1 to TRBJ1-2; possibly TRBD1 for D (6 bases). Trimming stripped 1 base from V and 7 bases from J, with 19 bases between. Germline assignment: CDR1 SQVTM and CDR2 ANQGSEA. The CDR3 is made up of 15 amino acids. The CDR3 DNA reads TGCAGCGTTGAAGGGGGGCCGGGGAATCAGGGTGGCTACACCTTC. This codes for CSVEGGPGNQGGYTF.

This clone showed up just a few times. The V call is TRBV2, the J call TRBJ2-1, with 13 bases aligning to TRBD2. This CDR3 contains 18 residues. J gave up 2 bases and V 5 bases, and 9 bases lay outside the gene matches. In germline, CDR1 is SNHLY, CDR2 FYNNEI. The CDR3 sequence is CASSPGLAGVSTYNEQFF. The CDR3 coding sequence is TGTGCCAGCAGTCCCGGACTAGCGGGAGTTAGCACCTACAATGAGCAGTTCTTC. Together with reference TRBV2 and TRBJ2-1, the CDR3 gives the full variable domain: EPEVTQTPSHQVTQMGQEVILRCVPISNHLYFYWYRQILGQKVEFLVSFYNNEISEKSEIFDDQFSVERPDGSNFTLKIRSTKLEDSAMYFCASSPGLAGVSTYNEQFFGPGTRLTVL.

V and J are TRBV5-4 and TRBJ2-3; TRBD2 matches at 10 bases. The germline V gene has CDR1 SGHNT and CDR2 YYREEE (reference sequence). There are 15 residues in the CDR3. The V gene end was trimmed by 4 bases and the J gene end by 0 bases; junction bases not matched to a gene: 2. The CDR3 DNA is TGTGCCAGCAGCGCGACTAGCGGGAGCACAGATACGCAGTATTTT. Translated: CASSATSGSTDTQYF.

The chain's CDR3 is CASSQNRGIGELFF. In DNA form, the CDR3 reads TGTGCCAGCAGCCAAAACAGGGGGATCGGGGAGCTGTTTTTT. The chain couples TRBV14 to TRBJ2-2; 8 nucleotides line up with TRBD1. This CDR3 has 14 residues. CDR1 and CDR2 (germline): SGHDN, FVKESK. The ends lost 2 bases at V and 7 bases at J; junction bases unmatched: 3.

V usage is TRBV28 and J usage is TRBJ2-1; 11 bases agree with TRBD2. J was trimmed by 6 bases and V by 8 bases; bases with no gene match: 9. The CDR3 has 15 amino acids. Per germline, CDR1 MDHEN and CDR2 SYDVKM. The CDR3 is CASEPLAGGINEQFF. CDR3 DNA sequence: TGTGCCAGCGAACCCTTAGCGGGAGGGATCAATGAGCAGTTCTTC.

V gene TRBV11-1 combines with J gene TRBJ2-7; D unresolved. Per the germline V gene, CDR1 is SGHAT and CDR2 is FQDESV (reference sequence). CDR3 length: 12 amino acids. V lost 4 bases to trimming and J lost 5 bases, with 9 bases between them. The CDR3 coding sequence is TGTGCCAGCAGCTCACTCCGGGACGAGCAGTACTTC. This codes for CASSSLRDEQYF.

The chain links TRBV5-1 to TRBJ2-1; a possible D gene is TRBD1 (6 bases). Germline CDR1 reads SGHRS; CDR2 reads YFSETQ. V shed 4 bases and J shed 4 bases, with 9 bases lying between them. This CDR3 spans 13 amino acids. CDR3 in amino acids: CASSEGTYNEQFF. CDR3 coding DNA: TGCGCCAGCAGCGAGGGGACATACAATGAGCAGTTCTTC.

In DNA, the CDR3 is TGTGCCAGCAGACCGCCAACAGGGGCCTACGTCCCCCTCCACTTT. Protein product: CASRPPTGAYVPLHF. The gene calls are TRBV6-5 and TRBJ1-6; 7 bases map to TRBD1. This CDR3 is 15 amino acids long. Looked up from germline, CDR1 is MNHEY and CDR2 is SVGAGI. The V and J ends lost 6 bases and 13 bases, in that order; junction bases with no gene match: 15.

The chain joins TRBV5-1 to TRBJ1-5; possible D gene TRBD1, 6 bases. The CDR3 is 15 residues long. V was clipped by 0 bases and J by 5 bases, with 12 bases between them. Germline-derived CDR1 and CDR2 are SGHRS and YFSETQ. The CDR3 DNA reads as TGCGCCAGCAGCTTGGTTTTCAGGGGTGATCAGCCCCAGCATTTT. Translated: CASSLVFRGDQPQHF.

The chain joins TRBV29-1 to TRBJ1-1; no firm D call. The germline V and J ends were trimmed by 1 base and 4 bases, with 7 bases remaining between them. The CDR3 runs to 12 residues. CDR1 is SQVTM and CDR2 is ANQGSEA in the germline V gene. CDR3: CSVEGEGTEAFF. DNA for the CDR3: TGCAGCGTTGAAGGGGAGGGCACTGAAGCTTTCTTT.

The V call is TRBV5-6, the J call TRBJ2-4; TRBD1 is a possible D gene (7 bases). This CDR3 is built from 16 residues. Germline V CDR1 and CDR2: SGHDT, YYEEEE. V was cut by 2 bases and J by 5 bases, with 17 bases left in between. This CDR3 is CASSFAYDREENIQYF. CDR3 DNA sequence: TGTGCCAGCAGCTTTGCGTACGACAGGGAGGAAAACATTCAGTACTTC.

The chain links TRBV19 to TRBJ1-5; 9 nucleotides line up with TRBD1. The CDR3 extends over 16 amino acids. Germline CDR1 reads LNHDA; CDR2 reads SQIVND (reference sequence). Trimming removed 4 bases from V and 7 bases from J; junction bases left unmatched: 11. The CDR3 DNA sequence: TGTGCCAGTAGTACATTGGCCTGGACAGGGGAGCAGCCCCAGCATTTT. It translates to CASSTLAWTGEQPQHF.

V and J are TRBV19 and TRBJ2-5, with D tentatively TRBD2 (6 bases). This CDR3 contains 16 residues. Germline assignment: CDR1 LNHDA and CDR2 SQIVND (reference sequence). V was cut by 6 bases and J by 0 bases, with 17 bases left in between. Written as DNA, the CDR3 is TGTGCCAGTAGGGATTTAGGTGGCGGGGACCAAGAGACCCAGTACTTC. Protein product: CASRDLGGGDQETQYF.

DNA of the CDR3: TGTGCCATCAGTGAGGGTCGGGAGGATTATCAGCCCCAGCATTTT. It specifies CAISEGREDYQPQHF. The V and J genes are TRBV10-3 and TRBJ1-5; D gene ambiguous. The ends were cut back, 2 bases at V and 5 bases at J, with 13 bases in the middle. Per germline, CDR1 ENHRY and CDR2 SYGVKD. The CDR3 has 15 amino acids.

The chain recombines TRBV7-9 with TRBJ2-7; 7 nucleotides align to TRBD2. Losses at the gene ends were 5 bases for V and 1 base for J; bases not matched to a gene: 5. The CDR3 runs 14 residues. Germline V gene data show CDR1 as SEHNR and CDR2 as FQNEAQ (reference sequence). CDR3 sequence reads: CASSRSGGSYEQYF. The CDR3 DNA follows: TGTGCCAGCAGCCGATCGGGGGGATCCTACGAGCAGTACTTC.

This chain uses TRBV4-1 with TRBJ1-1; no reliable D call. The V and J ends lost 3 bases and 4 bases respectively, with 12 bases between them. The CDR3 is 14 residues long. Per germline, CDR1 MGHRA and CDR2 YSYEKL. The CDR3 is CASSQGRRSTEAFF. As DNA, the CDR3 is TGCGCCAGCAGCCAGGGGAGAAGAAGCACTGAAGCTTTCTTT.

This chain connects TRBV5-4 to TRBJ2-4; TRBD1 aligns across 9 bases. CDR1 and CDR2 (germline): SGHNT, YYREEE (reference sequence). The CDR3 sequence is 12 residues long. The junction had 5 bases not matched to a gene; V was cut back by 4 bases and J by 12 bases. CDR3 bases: TGTGCCAGCAGCCAACAGGGGGCGCGTCAGTACTTC. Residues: CASSQQGARQYF.

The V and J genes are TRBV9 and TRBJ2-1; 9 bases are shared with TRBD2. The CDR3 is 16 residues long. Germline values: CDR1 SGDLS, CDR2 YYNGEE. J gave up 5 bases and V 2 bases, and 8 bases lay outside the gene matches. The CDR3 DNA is TGTGCCAGCAGCGTCTTCCTAGCGGGGACCAACAATGAGCAGTTCTTC. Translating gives CASSVFLAGTNNEQFF. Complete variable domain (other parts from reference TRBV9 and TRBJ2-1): DSGVTQTPKHLITATGQRVTLRCSPRSGDLSVYWYQQSLDQGLQFLIQYYNGEERAKGNILERFSAQQFPDLHSELNLSSLELGDSALYFCASSVFLAGTNNEQFFGPGTRLTVL.

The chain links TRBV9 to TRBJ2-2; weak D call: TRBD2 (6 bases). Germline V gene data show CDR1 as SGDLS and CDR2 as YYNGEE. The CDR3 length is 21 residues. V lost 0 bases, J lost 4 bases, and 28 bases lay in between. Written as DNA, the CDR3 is TGTGCCAGCAGCGTAGCTTGGCTGCGGGACCCTCCGAGTCGTGGCACCGGGGAGCTGTTTTTT. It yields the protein CASSVAWLRDPPSRGTGELFF. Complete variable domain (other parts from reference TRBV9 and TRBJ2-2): DSGVTQTPKHLITATGQRVTLRCSPRSGDLSVYWYQQSLDQGLQFLIQYYNGEERAKGNILERFSAQQFPDLHSELNLSSLELGDSALYFCASSVAWLRDPPSRGTGELFFGEGSRLTVL.

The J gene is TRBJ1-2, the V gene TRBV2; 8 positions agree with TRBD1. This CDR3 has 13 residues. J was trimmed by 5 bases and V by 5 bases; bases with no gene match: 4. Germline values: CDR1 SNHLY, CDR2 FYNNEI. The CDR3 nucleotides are TGTGCCAGCAGTCCGGACAGGGTTTATGGCTACACCTTC. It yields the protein CASSPDRVYGYTF.